The 18 T cell receptor beta chains in this list originate from one sample, sequenced in a study of metastatic and nonmetastatic thyroid tumors. Every patient underwent thyroid surgery untreated. MiXCR reprocessed the PCR reads for TCRdb. The table shows just under 60,000 clones, with roughly 16% occurring only once. Input material: blood. Receptors were obtained from a male donor with papillary thyroid cancer or a benign thyroid nodule (not recorded which). Some clones in this sample may be carry-over from other donors' samples.

About this clone itself: Given a much more abundant clone one base away, this may be a read error. The identical CDR3 is also encoded by other nucleotide sequences in the sample. The rearrangement uses TRBV5-1 and TRBJ2-2; maybe TRBD1 (6 bases). This CDR3 comprises 16 residues. The germline V gene has CDR1 SGHRS and CDR2 YFSETQ. V lost 4 bases and J lost 4, with 17 bases in between. CDR3 sequence reads: CASSTGQYGSTGELFF. DNA for the CDR3: TGCGCCAGCAGCACAGGACAGTACGGTAGCACCGGGGAGCTGTTTTTT.

Turning to this clone: A much larger clone lies a single base off, so this may be a read error. Other nucleotide sequences from this sample produce the same CDR3. This chain connects TRBV4-1 to TRBJ2-7; perhaps TRBD1 as D (6 bases). With 0 bases removed from V and 4 bases from J, the gap between germline ends came to 19 bases. This CDR3 is 17 amino acids long. In germline, CDR1 is MGHRA, CDR2 YSYEKL. The CDR3 bases are TGCGCCAGCAGCCAAGATCTCGCAGGGGTCCCTGGATACGAGCAGTACGTC. As protein: CASSQDLAGVPGYEQYV.

This clone was recorded a few times. A much larger clone lies one base from this, so it may be a read error. The rearrangement joins TRBV20-1 to TRBJ2-1; D unresolved. The CDR3 consists of 11 residues. Germline CDR1 is DFQATT and CDR2 is SNEGSKA (reference sequence). This chain's CDR3 is CSASPYSEQFF. The CDR3 nucleotides are TGCAGTGCTAGCCCCTACAGTGAGCAGTTCTTC.

This clone was seen at least ten times. This rearrangement joins TRBV5-1 to TRBJ2-1; D remains ambiguous. The CDR3 extends over 12 amino acids. The V end lost 2 bases, the J end lost 8 bases, and 8 bases lay between the germline ends. The germline V gene has CDR1 SGHRS and CDR2 YFSETQ. The CDR3 reads CASSLTADEQFF. CDR3 DNA sequence: TGCGCCAGCAGCTTAACGGCCGATGAGCAGTTCTTC.

The J gene is TRBJ2-1, the V gene TRBV20-1, with 8 nucleotides matching TRBD2. The CDR3 contains 12 residues. CDR1 and CDR2 from the germline V gene are DFQATT and SNEGSKA (reference sequence). After removal of 3 bases from V and 6 bases from J, the junction contained 1 base not matched to a gene. The CDR3 DNA is TGCAGTGCTAGGGGACTAGTCAATGAGCAGTTCTTC. Its translation: CSARGLVNEQFF.

This clone was recorded at least ten times. V is TRBV9 and J is TRBJ2-5, with 7 bases matching TRBD2. The CDR3 has 15 amino acids. Trimming at V came to 3 bases and at J to 7 bases, leaving 12 bases not matched to a gene. CDR1 and CDR2 from the germline V gene are SGDLS and YYNGEE. CDR3 in amino acids: CASSGTSAGGGTQYF. CDR3 coding DNA: TGTGCCAGCAGCGGTACTAGCGCTGGGGGGGGGACCCAGTACTTC.

This clone has a count of ten or more. The V and J genes are TRBV30 and TRBJ2-7; unclear D gene. The CDR3 extends over 13 amino acids. V shed 1 base and J shed 0 bases, with 7 bases lying between them. Germline V lookup: CDR1 GTSNPN, CDR2 SVGIG (reference sequence). CDR3 sequence reads: CAWSGYNSYEQYF. The CDR3 DNA follows: TGTGCCTGGAGTGGTTACAACTCCTACGAGCAGTACTTC.

This clone was seen ten or more times. CDR3 region: CSARTGGGVESQPQHF. DNA of the CDR3: TGCAGTGCTAGGACGGGGGGGGGAGTGGAGAGTCAGCCCCAGCATTTT. The V and J genes are TRBV20-1 and TRBJ1-5; perhaps TRBD1 as D (5 bases). This CDR3 spans 16 amino acids. Trimming cost V 3 bases and J 6 bases, with 21 bases left between them. Germline-derived CDR1 and CDR2 are DFQATT and SNEGSKA (reference sequence).

This clone has ten or more counts. The J gene is TRBJ2-3, the V gene TRBV6-4, with 11 bases fitting TRBD2. Per the germline V gene, CDR1 is MRHNA and CDR2 is SNTAGT. This CDR3 spans 16 amino acids. V lost 3 bases, J lost 0 bases, and 2 bases stayed unmatched. The CDR3 DNA follows: TGTGCCAGCAGTGAGTTAGCGGGGGGGAGCACAGATACGCAGTATTTT. Its protein is CASSELAGGSTDTQYF.

This clone was counted ten times or more. This sequence joins TRBV7-3 and TRBJ2-1; D perhaps matches TRBD2 (5 bases). Between the trimmed V and J ends, which lost 1 base and 8 bases, there was a span of 9 bases. This CDR3 has 13 residues. Germline CDR1 SGHTA, CDR2 FQGTGA. As DNA, the CDR3 is TGTGCCAGCAGCTTAAAGTCCGGGGATGAGCAGTTCTTC. It codes for CASSLKSGDEQFF.

In its sample, this clone was seen once. J is TRBJ2-5 and V is TRBV18; no definite D call. This CDR3 has 14 amino acids. V was trimmed by 3 bases and J by 1 base, leaving 9 bases between them. Germline lookup yields CDR1 KGHSH and CDR2 LQKENI. The CDR3, as DNA: TGTGCCAGCTCACCGATACCCGCCCAAGAGACCCAGTACTTC. This encodes CASSPIPAQETQYF.

This clone was detected many times. The chain employs TRBV10-2 and TRBJ2-4; 9 nucleotides agree with TRBD2. The CDR3 sequence is 16 residues long. V trimming: 7 bases; J trimming: 2 bases; junction bases outside the gene matches: 9. The V gene's germline CDR1 is WSHSY and CDR2 SAAADI. The CDR3 sequence is CASTPGRGGPKNIQYF. CDR3 DNA: TGCGCCAGCACCCCTGGGCGGGGGGGCCCCAAAAACATTCAGTACTTC.

This clone was seen repeatedly, ten times or more. This rearrangement joins TRBV7-3 to TRBJ1-2, with D possibly TRBD1 on 6 matching bases. This CDR3 region has 17 residues. The V end was cut by 0 bases, the J end by 2 bases, with 16 bases between. Germline CDR1 is SGHTA and CDR2 is FQGTGA. The CDR3 sequence is CASSLTPRGTPNYGYTF. The CDR3 coding sequence is TGTGCCAGCAGCTTAACCCCCAGAGGGACACCAAACTATGGCTACACCTTC.

The chain is built from TRBV4-2 and TRBJ1-1; D uncertain. The CDR3 length is 14 residues. With 1 base removed from V and 7 bases from J, the gap between germline ends came to 13 bases. Germline-derived CDR1 and CDR2 are LGHNA and YNFKEQ. The DNA of the CDR3 is TGTGCCAGCAGCCAAGGAAATCGGGAAGGTGAAGCTTTCTTT. It encodes CASSQGNREGEAFF.

The table lists this clone with many counts. The chain carries TRBV6-4 and TRBJ1-1, with 9 bases aligning to TRBD1. The CDR3 is 14 residues long. V was pared by 2 bases and J by 4 bases, with 2 bases of the junction left unmatched. Germline CDR1 reads MRHNA; CDR2 reads SNTAGT. The CDR3 region is CASSDTDRGTEAFF. CDR3 sequence (DNA): TGTGCCAGCAGTGACACGGACAGGGGCACTGAAGCTTTCTTT.

This clone has a handful of counts. The junction does not match germline at one end; this may be a read error. The chain combines TRBV6-6 with TRBJ2-1; D may be TRBD1 (6 bases). The V gene's germline CDR1 is MNHNY and CDR2 SVGAGI (reference sequence). The CDR3 is made up of 15 amino acids. CDR3 protein: CSSSYPVQGVNEQFF. In DNA, the CDR3 is TGTTCCAGCAGTTATCCAGTACAGGGAGTAAATGAGCAGTTCTTC.

This clone showed up many times. The chain couples TRBV6-1 to TRBJ2-1, with D unresolved. CDR1 and CDR2 (germline): MNHNS, SASEGT. This CDR3 is built from 11 residues. Between the trimmed V and J ends, which lost 7 bases and 8 bases, there was a span of 9 bases. The CDR3 region is CASNLVYEQFF. The CDR3 DNA follows: TGTGCCAGCAATCTAGTCTATGAGCAGTTCTTC.

As regards this clone: A much larger clone lies a single base off, so this may be a read error. The gene calls are TRBV5-8 and TRBJ1-4; TRBD1 matches at 9 bases. The V gene's germline CDR1 is SGHTS and CDR2 YDEGEE. The J segment lost 7 bases and the V segment lost 5 bases, leaving 9 bases of the junction unmatched. This CDR3 is 15 amino acids long. The CDR3 here is CASRFSGQGSEKLFF. Here the CDR3 DNA reads TGTGCCAGCAGATTTTCGGGACAGGGTTCTGAAAAACTGTTTTTT.